The rows below give T cell receptor beta chains drawn from one sample of a study of T cell repertoires in ileal Crohn's disease. The repertoire was sequenced with immunoSEQ multiplex PCR; TCRdb's copy has only in-frame clones and lacks some. The table includes roughly 14,000 clones, about 82% detected once. Sequences were obtained from ileal tissue. The source is an adult with Crohn's disease. CDR3s include the opening cysteine and the closing phenylalanine or tryptophan. Fields, in order: CDR3 DNA, CDR3 protein, J gene, V gene, clone size, D gene. D genes are given only for firm matches. Clone size is not always given. Where it is, it says once, few, many or a class for expanded clones.

DNA: TGTGCCAGTAACACACGAGGTGGTGAAGCTTTCTTT
CDR3: CASNTRGGEAFF
J: TRBJ1-1
V: TRBV19
size: .
D: .

DNA: TGCACCAGCAGCCAAACCCAGACACGGTGGGAGCAGTACTTC
CDR3: CTSSQTQTRWEQYF
J: TRBJ2-7
V: TRBV1
size: .
D: .

DNA: TGCGCCAGTTCGACAGGGGACATTCAGTACTTC
CDR3: CASSTGDIQYF
J: TRBJ2-4
V: TRBV5-1
size: few
D: TRBD1

DNA: TGTGCCAGCAGCTTGTTCGGGGGGCCCGGGGAGCCCCAGCATTTT
CDR3: CASSLFGGPGEPQHF
J: TRBJ1-5
V: TRBV5-8
size: .
D: .

DNA: TGTGCCAGCAGTGAAGCCCCGGGACTCAAGGGAAACATTCAGTACTTC
CDR3: CASSEAPGLKGNIQYF
J: TRBJ2-4
V: TRBV2
size: .
D: .

DNA: TGTGCCAGCAGTACAAAACCCAACACTGAAGCTTTCTTT
CDR3: CASSTKPNTEAFF
J: TRBJ1-1
V: TRBV2
size: .
D: .

DNA: TGTGCCAGCAGCCAAGTGGAGCTAGCGGGAGGCTCCTACAATGAGCAGTTCTTC
CDR3: CASSQVELAGGSYNEQFF
J: TRBJ2-1
V: TRBV4-2
size: .
D: TRBD2

DNA: TGTGCCAGCAGTTTGACAGGGCTTTCTCGCGAAAAACTGTTTTTT
CDR3: CASSLTGLSREKLFF
J: TRBJ1-4
V: TRBV6-5
size: .
D: TRBD1

DNA: TGTGCCAGCAGCTTAGCAGCCAGGGTTAAGCAGTACTTC
CDR3: CASSLAARVKQYF
J: TRBJ2-7
V: TRBV7-2
size: .
D: .

DNA: TGTGCCTGGATGAGGCGAGCAGATACGCAGTATTTT
CDR3: CAWMRRADTQYF
J: TRBJ2-3
V: TRBV30
size: .
D: .

DNA: TGTGCCAGCAGCGTAAGTTGGGCGGGTTACAATGAGCAGTTCTTC
CDR3: CASSVSWAGYNEQFF
J: TRBJ2-1
V: TRBV9
size: .
D: .

DNA: TGTGCCAGCAGTTACGTAGGGGAGGGGACTGAAGCTTTCTTT
CDR3: CASSYVGEGTEAFF
J: TRBJ1-1
V: TRBV6-5
size: .
D: .

DNA: TGTGCCAGCAGCTTCAGGGCCTCATACACCGGGGAGCTGTTTTTT
CDR3: CASSFRASYTGELFF
J: TRBJ2-2
V: TRBV7-2
size: .
D: .

DNA: TGTGCCAGCTCACCACGAGGGGGAGATACGCAGTATTTT
CDR3: CASSPRGGDTQYF
J: TRBJ2-3
V: TRBV18
size: .
D: .

DNA: TGTGCCTGGAGTGTACAGGACACCGGGGAGCTGTTTTTT
CDR3: CAWSVQDTGELFF
J: TRBJ2-2
V: TRBV30
size: .
D: .

DNA: TGTGCCAGCAGCTCCGACAGGTACTATGGCTACACCTTC
CDR3: CASSSDRYYGYTF
J: TRBJ1-2
V: TRBV7-8
size: few
D: .

DNA: TGTGCCAGCAGCAACAGCAGGACTGCGAGCTCCTACGAGCAGTACTTC
CDR3: CASSNSRTASSYEQYF
J: TRBJ2-7
V: TRBV7-9
size: .
D: .

DNA: TGTGCCAGCAGTCCGGGGGTCACAGCGGTCCACGAGCAGTACTTC
CDR3: CASSPGVTAVHEQYF
J: TRBJ2-7
V: TRBV6-5
size: .
D: .

DNA: TGTGCCAGCAGTGTTGGGCAGTCAACCTACGAGCAGTACTTC
CDR3: CASSVGQSTYEQYF
J: TRBJ2-7
V: TRBV2
size: .
D: .

DNA: TGTGCCAGCAGCTTAATGGAGGATGAGCAGTTCTTC
CDR3: CASSLMEDEQFF
J: TRBJ2-1
V: TRBV11-3
size: .
D: .

DNA: TGTGCCTGGTCCCCCGGGTCAAACATTCAGTACTTC
CDR3: CAWSPGSNIQYF
J: TRBJ2-4
V: TRBV30
size: once
D: .

DNA: TGTGCCAGCAGCGGCGGGACAGGGGTTAGCACAGATACGCAGTATTTT
CDR3: CASSGGTGVSTDTQYF
J: TRBJ2-3
V: TRBV9
size: .
D: TRBD1

DNA: TGTGCCAGCAGACGTGGACGGGAGAACACTGAAGCTTTCTTT
CDR3: CASRRGRENTEAFF
J: TRBJ1-1
V: TRBV6-5
size: .
D: .

DNA: TGTGCCAGTAGTATGTTCGTGGATGGGGTTGGAGGTTCACCCCTCCACTTT
CDR3: CASSMFVDGVGGSPLHF
J: TRBJ1-6
V: TRBV19
size: few
D: .

DNA: TGTGCCAGCAGTTTAAGACCCGGACAGGGAAGGGGAAACACCATATATTTT
CDR3: CASSLRPGQGRGNTIYF
J: TRBJ1-3
V: TRBV27
size: once
D: TRBD1

DNA: TGTGCCAGCAGGGATGCCGGGACAGGAAAATACGAGCAGTACTTC
CDR3: CASRDAGTGKYEQYF
J: TRBJ2-7
V: TRBV6-5
size: .
D: TRBD1

DNA: TGTGCCAGCAGTTCCAATAGCGGGAGGCGCCAAGAGACCCAGTACTTC
CDR3: CASSSNSGRRQETQYF
J: TRBJ2-5
V: TRBV27
size: .
D: TRBD2

DNA: TGTGCCAGCAGTTTTCAGAGGATGAACACTGAAGCTTTCTTT
CDR3: CASSFQRMNTEAFF
J: TRBJ1-1
V: TRBV27
size: .
D: .

DNA: TGCGCCAGCAGCTTGGGGGGCGGGAACACTGAAGCTTTCTTT
CDR3: CASSLGGGNTEAFF
J: TRBJ1-1
V: TRBV5-1
size: .
D: .

DNA: TGTGCCAGCAGTAAGGACGTGGCGGGAGTCAATGAGCAGTTCTTC
CDR3: CASSKDVAGVNEQFF
J: TRBJ2-1
V: TRBV2
size: .
D: TRBD2

DNA: TGTGCCAGCAGCCAGGACAGACTGCACTACGAGCAGTACTTC
CDR3: CASSQDRLHYEQYF
J: TRBJ2-7
V: TRBV14
size: .
D: .

DNA: TGTGCCAGCAGCGTACAGGTCACCGGGGAGCTGTTTTTT
CDR3: CASSVQVTGELFF
J: TRBJ2-2
V: TRBV9
size: .
D: .

DNA: TGTGCCAGCAACCATCAAGGGAGACGGACTGAAGCTTTCTTT
CDR3: CASNHQGRRTEAFF
J: TRBJ1-1
V: TRBV14
size: .
D: .

DNA: TGTGCCAGCAGCCCCGACAGGTTGGGAAATCAGCCCCAGCATTTT
CDR3: CASSPDRLGNQPQHF
J: TRBJ1-5
V: TRBV6-5
size: .
D: .

DNA: TGTGCCAGCAGTGCAGCGTCTGGGGCCAACGTCCTGACTTTC
CDR3: CASSAASGANVLTF
J: TRBJ2-6
V: TRBV6-4
size: .
D: .

DNA: TGTGCCAGTAGTAATCGTTTGGGGACAGGGGACAATGAGCAGTTCTTC
CDR3: CASSNRLGTGDNEQFF
J: TRBJ2-1
V: TRBV19
size: .
D: TRBD1

DNA: TGCGCCAGCAGCCAAGATTTGCAGGGGAGACTAGCCAAAAACATTCAGTACTTC
CDR3: CASSQDLQGRLAKNIQYF
J: TRBJ2-4
V: TRBV4-1
size: .
D: .

DNA: TGCGCCAGCAGTGAGTCGATCGAGGATTGGGAGCAGTACTTC
CDR3: CASSESIEDWEQYF
J: TRBJ2-7
V: TRBV10-1
size: .
D: .

DNA: TGTGCCAGCAGCCGGAGCTCCTATAATTCACCCCTCCACTTT
CDR3: CASSRSSYNSPLHF
J: TRBJ1-6
V: TRBV27
size: .
D: .

DNA: TGTGCCAGCAGCATCCATCAGACTAGCAGCTCCTACGAGCAGTACTTC
CDR3: CASSIHQTSSSYEQYF
J: TRBJ2-7
V: TRBV21-1
size: .
D: .

DNA: TGTGCCTGGAGTGTTTCTCGGAACACTGAAGCTTTCTTT
CDR3: CAWSVSRNTEAFF
J: TRBJ1-1
V: TRBV30
size: .
D: .

DNA: TGTGCCAGCAGCCCCCTTCGGGGAACCGGAAACACCATATATTTT
CDR3: CASSPLRGTGNTIYF
J: TRBJ1-3
V: TRBV7-8
size: .
D: .

DNA: TGTGCCAGCAGCCCTGGAGGCCGAGCCTACAATGAGCAGTTCTTC
CDR3: CASSPGGRAYNEQFF
J: TRBJ2-1
V: TRBV7-3
size: few
D: .

DNA: TGTGCCAGCAGCCAAGATCTTGGGGAAGGGACAGGCACTGAAGCTTTCTTT
CDR3: CASSQDLGEGTGTEAFF
J: TRBJ1-1
V: TRBV14
size: .
D: TRBD1

DNA: TGTGCCAGCAGCGTGGAGTTAAGAACTGAAGCTTTCTTT
CDR3: CASSVELRTEAFF
J: TRBJ1-1
V: TRBV9
size: .
D: .